Sequencing of this T cell receptor beta chain was carried out in a study of cytomegalovirus exposure and HLA in healthy donors. The wider study: Earlier, approximately 180 million T cells were analyzed, and about 100 million unique TCR beta sequences were found among them.

Study-level points and caveats: Overall, some 160 TCR beta chains were annotated as cytomegalovirus-associated.

The study ran its PCR with 60 Vbeta and 13 Jbeta primers. Produced via immunoSEQ multiplex PCR; TCRdb's table is partial and in-frame only. The table includes around 130,000 clones, about 63% detected once. A few counts support this clone. Its antigen is not known. The receptor was derived from a man aged 30-40 years in good health and CMV-seropositive. What was sequenced was PBMCs.

CDR3 coding DNA: TGTGCCAGTACTACTGGAGCTGAAGCTTTCTTT. It specifies CASTTGAEAFF. The rearrangement uses TRBV19 and TRBJ1-1; D is unclear. The CDR3 spans 11 residues. Germline lookup yields CDR1 LNHDA and CDR2 SQIVND (reference sequence). Trimming cost V 7 bases and J 6 bases, with 9 bases left between them.